This T cell receptor (beta chain) was observed in a study of CD8+CD57+ T cells in acquired aplastic anemia listed by TCRdb under 2018. For context, the study as a whole: A mean of around 3.3 ug of DNA, ranging from about 0.19 to 30 ug, was extracted from sorted CD4+ and CD8+ cells.

On this clonotype itself: It has no known antigen specificity. Base-call qualities are not available, and no considerably larger clone is one nucleotide away.

TCR repertoires of sorted CD4+ and CD8+ blood T cells from severe aplastic anemia patients and healthy subjects were deep-sequenced in the study. Ficoll-Paque density gradient centrifugation was used to isolate peripheral blood mononuclear cells. Before DNA extraction, CD4+ and CD8+ T cells were sorted by FACS or by magnetic beads. TCR beta VDJ combination and CDR3 sequence profiling used genomic DNA as the template. An Illumina HiSeq 2000 was the platform used for TCR repertoire sequencing. The study's processing was this. Repertoire assessment relied on Simpson's diversity index, CDR3 size and DJ length profiles, and TRBV/TRBJ rearrangement plots. Whichever DNA sequence was most abundant in the deep sequencing data was defined as the immunodominant clone. CDR3 amino acid sequences were screened for sharing across subjects and were compared with published repertoires and the VDJdb database. TCRdb reanalyzed the raw reads on its own, using fastp at Q25 for trimming and MiXCR for clone calling, and kept in-frame beta chains. CDR3 protein sequences are deduplicated, and each keeps its most common genes and DNA. These V and J calls rely on TCRdb rather than the paper's analysis. The sample table contains 150,000 to 200,000 distinct CDR3 sequences; only one count was recorded for around three fifths of them. The ten largest clones represent about 43% of the sample.

The V and J ends are trimmed by 1 base and 3 bases, leaving 16 bases between them. The CDR3 contains 17 residues, cysteine and phenylalanine counted. The DNA shown is the 51-base CDR3, in frame from base 1. The germline V gene sets CDR1 to SGHVS and CDR2 to FNYEAQ. What the work shows at the level of the full study, not this receptor alone: Roughly 29 CD8+ CDR3 sequences were found in both patients and controls but appeared to be highly expressed in patients and within the immunodominant clones of the patients. Patients and healthy controls showed no significant difference in CD8+ Simpson's diversity (P=0.060).

Recombination joined TRBV7-6 with TRBJ2-1; the D element could tentatively be TRBD1 or TRBD2, as 7 bases agree for each. This receptor was taken from a human donor with severe aplastic anemia or a healthy control (not recorded which). The sequencing sample was made of sorted CD4+, CD8+, or CD8+CD57+ T cells (not recorded which) from PBMCs. In nucleotide form, the sequence is TGTGCCAGCAGCTTAGGGCGACAGGGAGGGCTCTACAATGAGCAGTTCTTC. Its product reads: CASSLGRQGGLYNEQFF.